A selection of T cell receptor beta chains follows, all from one sample in a study of blood T cell repertoires in COVID-19. Clones were read by immunoSEQ multiplex PCR, and TCRdb kept only the in-frame ones, dropping some. Among about 100,000 clones listed, roughly 80% were seen once. Sequenced sample: peripheral blood. These receptor sequences come from a woman in her 70s with acute or convalescent COVID-19. The CDR3 runs from the conserved cysteine through the conserved F or W. Each record gives: D gene, clone size, J gene, V gene, CDR3 DNA, CDR3 protein. A D gene is named only where the DNA matches it firmly. Not every row has a clone size; where given, it reads once, few, many or a size class.

>TRBD2|-|TRBJ2-5|TRBV27
TGTGCCAGTAAACAGCCGGGACTACTGAAGACCCAGTACTTC
CASKQPGLLKTQYF
>TRBD2|-|TRBJ2-3|TRBV5-1
TGCGCCAGCAGCTTGATGGCGGGGGGCACAGATACGCAGTATTTT
CASSLMAGGTDTQYF
>-|-|TRBJ1-4|TRBV6-2/TRBV6-3
TGTGCCAGCAGCTCCGATGGCGGGGAAACTAATGAAAAACTGTTTTTT
CASSSDGGETNEKLFF
>TRBD2|-|TRBJ2-5|TRBV2
TGTGCCAGCAGTAACAGCGCACTACTAGCGGGGGGGCCTCGGGAGACCCAGTACTTC
CASSNSALLAGGPRETQYF
>-|-|TRBJ2-3|TRBV7-3
TGTGCCAGCAGCCCCCCGAGTGCTGGCGGCGAGGTGGATACGCAGTATTTT
CASSPPSAGGEVDTQYF
>-|-|TRBJ1-5|TRBV6-5
TGTGCCAGCAGTTACGCAGGGGCAGAACAGCCCCAGCATTTT
CASSYAGAEQPQHF
>-|-|TRBJ1-2|TRBV11-2
TGTGCCAGCAGCTTTGATCGGTCTTCGGGTGGCTACACCTTC
CASSFDRSSGGYTF
>-|once|TRBJ2-1|TRBV5-1
TGCGCCAGCAGCTTGGCCTCGTATTGGTCCGCAGGCAGCTCCTACAATGAGCAGTTCTTC
CASSLASYWSAGSSYNEQFF
>TRBD1|-|TRBJ1-2|TRBV28
TGTGCCAGCAGCGGCGACAGGGTGGAAGGAAGGGACTACACCTTC
CASSGDRVEGRDYTF
>-|few|TRBJ1-6|TRBV25-1
TGTGCCACCGGACAGCAGTATAATTCACCCCTCCACTTT
CATGQQYNSPLHF
>-|-|TRBJ1-2|TRBV30
TGTGCCTGGGGTGGGGGGGGAGCTAACTATGGCTACACCTTC
CAWGGGGANYGYTF
>-|-|TRBJ2-1|TRBV6-5
TGTGCCAGCAGGCCAGAGGTCTCCTACAATGAGCAGTTCTTC
CASRPEVSYNEQFF
>-|-|TRBJ1-5|TRBV12-5
TGTGCTAGTGGTTTGGGGTCGGATCAGCCCCAGCATTTT
CASGLGSDQPQHF
>-|few|TRBJ1-5|TRBV6-5
TGTGCCAGCAGTTACTCGAGGTATCAGCCCCAGCATTTT
CASSYSRYQPQHF
>TRBD2|-|TRBJ2-3|TRBV20-1
TGCAGTGCTAGTGGATGGCTAGCGGGGGGAGGAGATACGCAGTATTTT
CSASGWLAGGGDTQYF
>-|-|TRBJ2-1|TRBV19
TGTGCCAGTATTGGCGGGGGCCCAAGAAACAATGAGCAGTTCTTC
CASIGGGPRNNEQFF
>TRBD1|-|TRBJ2-2|TRBV30
TGTGCCTGGAACAGGGGCAACACCGGGGAGCTGTTTTTT
CAWNRGNTGELFF
>-|-|TRBJ1-5|TRBV10-3
TGTGCCATCGGGTCAGGGGATAGCAATCAGCCCCTGCATTTT
CAIGSGDSNQPLHF
>-|once|TRBJ1-1|TRBV5-1
TGCGCCAGCAGCCTGTCGGCCGGGGGAACGGTAGCTTTCTTT
CASSLSAGGTVAFF
>TRBD1|-|TRBJ1-2|TRBV27
TGTGCCAGCAGCCCTCTGGACAGGGGTGGCTACACCTTC
CASSPLDRGGYTF
>-|-|TRBJ2-1|TRBV7-7
TGTGCCAGCAGCTTAGAGTTTACAGACCGCAACAATGAGCAGTTCTTC
CASSLEFTDRNNEQFF
>TRBD2|few|TRBJ2-3|TRBV9
TGTGCCAGCAGCGTAGCGACCTCGGGGGGGGATCGCACAGATACGCAGTATTTT
CASSVATSGGDRTDTQYF
>-|-|TRBJ1-6|TRBV18
TGTGCCAGCTCACTGCCGGACAGACCCCTCCACTTT
CASSLPDRPLHF
>-|-|TRBJ2-7|TRBV12-5
TGTGCTAGTGGTTCCTCACCGACAGGAGCGGACGAGCAGTACTTC
CASGSSPTGADEQYF
>-|few|TRBJ2-1|TRBV11-3
TGTGCCAGCAGTTCAGACAGCCCCGCATACAATGAGCAGTTCTTC
CASSSDSPAYNEQFF
>-|-|TRBJ2-5|TRBV7-9
TGTGCCAGCATAAACCCCCTCAGCAGGGGGAGGGAGACCCAGTACTTC
CASINPLSRGRETQYF
>TRBD1|-|TRBJ1-1|TRBV5-1
TGCGCCAGCAGCTTGAACAGGGGGACTGAAGCTTTCTTT
CASSLNRGTEAFF
>-|-|TRBJ1-5|TRBV24-1
TGTGCCACCAGTGATTCTGGCAATCAGCCCCAGCATTTT
CATSDSGNQPQHF
>TRBD1|-|TRBJ1-1|TRBV27
TGTGCCAGCAGTTCCTCCGGGACAGGGAGGGATGAAGCTTTCTTT
CASSSSGTGRDEAFF
>-|-|TRBJ2-5|TRBV6-5
TGTGCCAGCAGCTATTCAGGTGTGCTAGAGACCCAGTACTTC
CASSYSGVLETQYF
>-|-|TRBJ2-3|TRBV6-5
TGTGCCAGCAGTCTTCGTGGAGTCACAGATACGCAGTATTTT
CASSLRGVTDTQYF
>-|-|TRBJ1-5|TRBV30
TGTGCCTGGAACAGAGACAATCAGCCCCAGCATTTT
CAWNRDNQPQHF
>-|-|TRBJ2-2|TRBV19
TGTGCCAGTAGTATCGGGCTACCCTCAGGGACCGGGGAGCTGTTTTTT
CASSIGLPSGTGELFF
>TRBD1|-|TRBJ1-2|TRBV9
TGTGCCAGCAGCGCTGGGACAGGGGGCGACTTCCCTTATGGCTACACCTTC
CASSAGTGGDFPYGYTF
>TRBD1|-|TRBJ2-2|TRBV18
TGTGCCAGCTCACCGACAGGGACGAACACCGGGGAGCTGTTTTTT
CASSPTGTNTGELFF
>-|-|TRBJ1-6|TRBV10-3
TGTGCCATCAGTGTCGGACAGAACAATTCACCCCTCCACTTT
CAISVGQNNSPLHF
>-|-|TRBJ1-1|TRBV7-2
TGTGCCAGCAGCTTTAGTAATTTGAACACTGAAGCTTTCTTT
CASSFSNLNTEAFF
>TRBD2|-|TRBJ2-3|TRBV5-6
TGTGCCAGCAGCCGTACTAGCGGGGGGGTTAGCACAGATACGCAGTATTTT
CASSRTSGGVSTDTQYF
>-|-|TRBJ1-4|TRBV5-1
TGCGCCAGCAGGAGGCAGGGGAATGAAAAACTGTTTTTT
CASRRQGNEKLFF
>-|-|TRBJ2-1|TRBV6-1
TGTGCCAGCAGTGAAAATAACAATGAGCAGTTCTTC
CASSENNNEQFF
>-|-|TRBJ2-3|TRBV7-2
TGTGCCAGCAGCCTAACGGGGATTAGCACAGATACGCAGTATTTT
CASSLTGISTDTQYF
>TRBD2|-|TRBJ2-3|TRBV7-9
TGTGCCAGCAGCCCACGGGAGGGAACTAGCACAGATACGCAGTATTTT
CASSPREGTSTDTQYF
>-|-|TRBJ1-2|TRBV27
TGTGCCAGCAAGCTCGAGGACGGCCAGGGCGGCTACACCTTC
CASKLEDGQGGYTF
>TRBD1|-|TRBJ2-2|TRBV6-5
TGTGCCAGCAGGACAGGGCTAGGGGGTACCGGGGAGCTGTTTTTT
CASRTGLGGTGELFF
>-|-|TRBJ1-6|TRBV28
TGTGCCAGCAGTTTATATAGGGGTTCACCCCTCCACTTT
CASSLYRGSPLHF
>TRBD2|-|TRBJ2-3|TRBV5-4
TGTGCCAGCAGCTCCCCGGGACTAGCGGGGGGCCGACGGCCAGATACGCAGTATTTT
CASSSPGLAGGRRPDTQYF
>TRBD2|-|TRBJ2-5|TRBV10-1
TGCGCCAGCAGTGCGTCAACTAGCGGGGGTCTGCAGACCCAGTACTTC
CASSASTSGGLQTQYF
>TRBD1|-|TRBJ1-1|TRBV6-5
TGTGCCAGCAGAGCTATCAGGGGGGACACTGAAGCTTTCTTT
CASRAIRGDTEAFF
>TRBD1|-|TRBJ1-1|TRBV19
TGTGCCAGTAGTTCTCAGGGGGCTATGAACACTGAAGCTTTCTTT
CASSSQGAMNTEAFF
>TRBD1|-|TRBJ1-1|TRBV4-1
TGCGCCAGCAGCCAGCAGAACAGGGGGACTGAAGCTTTCTTT
CASSQQNRGTEAFF
>TRBD2|-|TRBJ2-5|TRBV7-3
TGTGCCAGCAGCTTATTCTCGACTAGCGGGGGCGCAGAGACCCAGTACTTC
CASSLFSTSGGAETQYF
>TRBD1|-|TRBJ1-2|TRBV14
TGTGCCAGCAGCCAAGGGGGTACAGGGGAGTACTATGGCTACACCTTC
CASSQGGTGEYYGYTF
>-|-|TRBJ1-1|TRBV28
TGTGCCAGCAGTTTCCCTCTGACAGTATCAAACACTGAAGCTTTCTTT
CASSFPLTVSNTEAFF
>-|-|TRBJ1-1|TRBV6-5
TGTGCCAGCAGTCGGCAGGGTTTGGGGAACACTGAAGCTTTCTTT
CASSRQGLGNTEAFF
>TRBD2|-|TRBJ2-3|TRBV10-3
TGTGCCATCAAACCTAGCGGGGGGGGCACAGATACGCAGTATTTT
CAIKPSGGGTDTQYF